This passage covers 18 T cell receptor beta chains from one sample sequenced in a study of OX40 agonist ivuxolimab in advanced cancers. Assay: immunoSEQ multiplex PCR; the TCRdb copy retains only in-frame clones and omits some. The sample shows approximately 70,000 clones, around 88% of them seen only once. Sequences were derived from CD4+ or CD8+ T cells sorted from blood, sampled in a trial of the OX40 agonist ivuxolimab. These receptors were obtained from an adult with an advanced solid tumor such as melanoma, head and neck, liver or kidney cancer.

The genes are TRBV2 and TRBJ1-2; possibly TRBD1 for D (6 bases). The germline V and J ends were trimmed by 3 bases and 2 bases, with 16 bases remaining between them. Looked up from germline, CDR1 is SNHLY and CDR2 is FYNNEI. This CDR3 is built from 16 residues. The CDR3 DNA follows: TGTGCCAGCAGTGAGACAGTATTTGGGGGCAACTATGGCTACACCTTC. As protein: CASSETVFGGNYGYTF.

At least ten counts were recorded for this clone. V gene TRBV6-5 combines with J gene TRBJ1-4; 7 bases are shared with TRBD1. This CDR3 has 15 amino acids. Germline V CDR1 and CDR2: MNHEY, SVGAGI. The V gene end was trimmed by 2 bases and the J gene end by 4 bases; junction bases not matched to a gene: 4. CDR3 amino acids: CASSYTTGDNEKLFF. CDR3 nucleotide sequence: TGTGCCAGCAGTTACACCACAGGGGATAATGAAAAACTGTTTTTT.

The gene calls are TRBV5-1 and TRBJ2-7, with 7 bases matching TRBD1. The CDR3 extends over 15 amino acids. With V trimmed by 5 bases and J by 0 bases, 8 bases remained unmatched. Germline V lookup: CDR1 SGHRS, CDR2 YFSETQ. In DNA form, the CDR3 reads TGCGCCAGCAGTCAAGGGACAGCGAACTCCTACGAGCAGTACTTC. Protein sequence: CASSQGTANSYEQYF.

J is TRBJ2-2 and V is TRBV30; D uncertain. The V and J ends lost 2 bases and 4 bases respectively, with 8 bases between them. The germline V gene has CDR1 GTSNPN and CDR2 SVGIG (reference sequence). The CDR3 totals 13 residues. The CDR3 loop reads CAWSSLSTGELFF. DNA of the CDR3: TGTGCCTGGAGTAGCTTATCCACCGGGGAGCTGTTTTTT. The full variable domain, in which reference TRBV30 and TRBJ2-2 provide the parts outside the CDR3, is SQTIHQWPATLVQPVGSPLSLECTVEGTSNPNLYWYRQAAGRGLQLLFYSVGIGQISSEVPQNLSASRPQDRQFILSSKKLLLSDSGFYLCAWSSLSTGELFFGEGSRLTVL.

The V and J genes are TRBV27 and TRBJ1-2; TRBD1 agrees at 9 bases. V lost 3 bases, J lost 3 bases, and 5 bases stayed unmatched. Germline V CDR1 and CDR2: MNHEY, SMNVEV (reference sequence). The CDR3 runs 15 residues. CDR3 protein: CASSFLDRGDYGYTF. Written as DNA, the CDR3 is TGTGCCAGCAGTTTCCTGGACAGGGGAGACTATGGCTACACCTTC.

For this clone: At one boundary the junction diverges from the germline segment, which might be a read error. This chain uses TRBV5-1 with TRBJ2-7, with D maybe TRBD1 (5 bases). There are 14 residues in the CDR3. The germline V gene encodes CDR1 SGHRS and CDR2 YFSETQ. The CDR3: CASSLLGHLYEQYF. The CDR3 coding sequence is TGTGCCAGCAGCCTCCTCGGACACCTCTACGAGCAGTACTTC.

Only one count was recorded for this clone. The chain recombines TRBV20-1 with TRBJ1-1, with unresolved D. CDR1 and CDR2 from the germline V gene are DFQATT and SNEGSKA (reference sequence). V dropped 0 bases and J dropped 7 bases, with 6 bases sitting between them. The CDR3 consists of 11 residues. CDR3: CSARDDYEAFF. CDR3 sequence (DNA): TGCAGTGCTAGAGATGATTATGAAGCTTTCTTT.

This chain uses TRBV19 with TRBJ1-1; TRBD1 might be the D (5 bases). V was cut by 3 bases and J by 10 bases, with 18 bases left in between. This CDR3 spans 14 amino acids. Germline lookup yields CDR1 LNHDA and CDR2 SQIVND (reference sequence). Written as DNA, the CDR3 is TGTGCCAGTAGTATCGGGACCGACCGCGGGGGAGCTTTCTTT. Encoded protein: CASSIGTDRGGAFF.

This chain joins TRBV19 and TRBJ2-2; D tentatively fits TRBD1 or TRBD2 (5 bases each). This CDR3 has 14 residues. Trimming took 7 bases from V and 5 from J, leaving 14 bases between them. Germline V gene lookup returns CDR1 LNHDA and CDR2 SQIVND (reference sequence). CDR3 nucleotide sequence: TGTGCCAGTACCGCCAAGTGGGGGACCGGGGAGCTGTTTTTT. Translated, it gives CASTAKWGTGELFF.

This chain joins TRBV7-3 and TRBJ2-7; D perhaps matches TRBD1 (6 bases). CDR1 and CDR2 (germline): SGHTA, FQGTGA. V lost 5 bases to trimming and J lost 0 bases, with 17 bases between them. CDR3 length: 16 amino acids. The CDR3 is CASSNQQGDNSYEQYF. The CDR3 coding sequence is TGTGCCAGCAGCAATCAACAGGGAGACAACTCCTACGAGCAGTACTTC.

This chain connects TRBV30 to TRBJ2-7, with TRBD2 as a possible D gene (7 bases). The CDR3 runs to 16 residues. Germline V gives CDR1 GTSNPN, CDR2 SVGIG (reference sequence). With 1 base removed from V and 5 bases from J, the gap between germline ends came to 21 bases. The CDR3 is CAWSDYRVRGENEQYF. The CDR3 bases are TGTGCCTGGAGTGATTACAGGGTTCGGGGGGAGAACGAGCAGTACTTC.

This chain joins TRBV27 and TRBJ1-2; TRBD1 matches 7 bases. Germline CDR1 is MNHEY and CDR2 is SMNVEV (reference sequence). J gave up 8 bases and V 4 bases, and 10 bases lay outside the gene matches. This CDR3 is built from 14 residues. The CDR3 here is CASSSPTGVGGYTF. As DNA, the CDR3 is TGTGCCAGCAGTTCCCCAACAGGGGTAGGAGGCTACACCTTC.

This clone was seen once. This sequence joins TRBV5-6 and TRBJ2-7, with D tentatively TRBD1 (5 bases). V was clipped by 2 bases and J by 3 bases, with 12 bases between them. This CDR3 is built from 14 residues. Germline V gene data show CDR1 as SGHDT and CDR2 as YYEEEE. The CDR3 DNA sequence: TGTGCCAGCAGCTTCGGCAGGGTTTTCTACGAGCAGTACTTC. It encodes CASSFGRVFYEQYF.

The V gene is TRBV27, the J gene TRBJ2-3; D is undetermined. Between the trimmed V and J ends, which lost 5 bases and 0 bases, there was a span of 6 bases. Germline V gene lookup returns CDR1 MNHEY and CDR2 SMNVEV (reference sequence). CDR3 size: 13 residues. As DNA, the CDR3 is TGTGCCAGCAGTCCCCTCAGCACAGATACGCAGTATTTT. This sequence encodes CASSPLSTDTQYF.

The gene calls are TRBV5-1 and TRBJ2-5; 9 bases line up with TRBD2. The CDR3 runs 14 residues. Germline CDR1 is SGHRS and CDR2 is YFSETQ. With V trimmed by 3 bases and J by 2 bases, 2 bases remained unmatched. DNA for the CDR3: TGCGCCAGCAGCTCGGGACTAGCTCAAGAGACCCAGTACTTC. As protein: CASSSGLAQETQYF.

V is TRBV19 and J is TRBJ1-1; D might be TRBD1 (5 bases). Per the germline V gene, CDR1 is LNHDA and CDR2 is SQIVND (reference sequence). Trimming stripped 7 bases from V and 4 bases from J, with 10 bases between. This CDR3 is 12 amino acids long. CDR3 in amino acids: CASNGGTTEAFF. In DNA, the CDR3 is TGTGCCAGTAATGGCGGGACCACTGAAGCTTTCTTT.

This clone has only one observation. The chain combines TRBV2 with TRBJ2-1; 12 positions agree with TRBD1. Germline trimming cut 0 bases from V and 7 bases from J; bases unmatched to any gene: 4. The CDR3 sequence is 16 residues long. Germline V gene data show CDR1 as SNHLY and CDR2 as FYNNEI. The CDR3, as DNA: TGTGCCAGCAGTGAAGCGGGACAGGGGGCTCGGAATGAGCAGTTCTTC. Protein product: CASSEAGQGARNEQFF.

This sequence joins TRBV9 and TRBJ1-5, with D unclear. V was pared by 0 bases and J by 0 bases, with 16 bases between. This CDR3 has 18 residues. The germline V gene has CDR1 SGDLS and CDR2 YYNGEE. The CDR3 DNA is TGTGCCAGCAGCGTAGCCTACCTTTTAAAGGATAGCAATCAGCCCCAGCATTTT. Its protein is CASSVAYLLKDSNQPQHF. The complete variable domain, with remaining parts taken from reference TRBV9 and TRBJ1-5, reads DSGVTQTPKHLITATGQRVTLRCSPRSGDLSVYWYQQSLDQGLQFLIQYYNGEERAKGNILERFSAQQFPDLHSELNLSSLELGDSALYFCASSVAYLLKDSNQPQHFGDGTRLSIL.